There are many counts of the clone carrying this T cell receptor (beta chain). J was trimmed by 7 bases and V by 6 bases; bases with no gene match: 6. CDR1 is MNHNS and CDR2 is SASEGT in the germline V gene. This CDR3 contains 14 residues. Time point indicated: newly diagnosed GD, antithyroid drugs for less than 3 months. Construction of the TCR library relied on RNA isolated from PBMCs. The data were obtained in a study of regulatory T cells in long-lasting Graves disease. With iRepertoire HTBI primers and Arm-PCR of CDR3 regions, TCR beta libraries were built. TCRdb used MiXCR to reprocess the multiplex PCR reads, holding one entry per CDR3 protein. The sample yields 450,000 to 700,000 distinct CDR3 sequences, approximately 15% seen once. The same sample was also used in a study of T cells in Graves' hyperthyroidism and ophthalmopathy.

The chain combines TRBV6-1 with TRBJ2-4; the match to TRBD1 covers 10 bases. The sequence was collected from a young man with Graves disease. Specimen: peripheral blood mononuclear cells (PBMCs), collected at new diagnosis, from a patient treated with antithyroid drugs. CDR3 nucleotide sequence: TGTGCCAGCAGACCGGGACAGGGGCGGAACATTCAGTACTTC. Translated: CASRPGQGRNIQYF.